Here is one T cell receptor beta chain with its context. The data were taken from a study of blood T cell repertoires in COVID-19. The data were produced by immunoSEQ multiplex PCR, yet TCRdb's version contains in-frame clones alone and is incomplete. Altogether around 130,000 clones are present, around 88% being singletons, with the ten largest covering about 2.5%. The TCR originated in a woman between 45 and 60 years old who had recovered from COVID-19. The sequenced sample consisted of PBMCs or T cells enriched from blood (not recorded which).

In DNA form, the CDR3 reads TGTGCCATCAGTGAGTCCCGGACGGGGGAAGTGAACACTGAAGCTTTCTTT. This encodes CAISESRTGEVNTEAFF. The rearrangement links TRBV10-3 to TRBJ1-1; perhaps TRBD1 as D (5 bases). Germline CDR1 and CDR2: ENHRY and SYGVKD. The CDR3 spans 17 residues. Trimming took 0 bases from V and 0 from J, leaving 14 bases between them.